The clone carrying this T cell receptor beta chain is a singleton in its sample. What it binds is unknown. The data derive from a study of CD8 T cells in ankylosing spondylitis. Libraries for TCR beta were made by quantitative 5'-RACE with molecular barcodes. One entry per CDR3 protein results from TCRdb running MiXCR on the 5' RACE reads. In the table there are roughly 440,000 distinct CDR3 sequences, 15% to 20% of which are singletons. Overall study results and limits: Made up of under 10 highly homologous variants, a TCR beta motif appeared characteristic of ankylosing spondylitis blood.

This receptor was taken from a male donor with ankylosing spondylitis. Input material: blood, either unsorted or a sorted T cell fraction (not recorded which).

CDR3 bases: TGCAGTGCTATGAGGACTGGCGGCTTCGAGCAGTACTTC. Encoded protein: CSAMRTGGFEQYF. V and J are TRBV20-1 and TRBJ2-7; perhaps TRBD2 as D (5 bases). CDR1 and CDR2 (germline): DFQATT, SNEGSKA (reference sequence). The CDR3 has 13 amino acids. V lost 4 bases to trimming and J lost 6 bases, with 16 bases between them.